Listed below are T cell receptor beta chains from one sample, sequenced in a study of T-cell reconstitution after alpha-beta-depleted transplantation in children. Via MiXCR, TCRdb re-called the PCR reads, giving one row per CDR3 protein. Among 580,000 or so distinct CDR3 sequences listed, approximately 22% were seen once. This sample comprised PBMCs, mostly from graft donor cells, obtained 360 days after TCRalphabeta/CD19-depleted stem cell transplant. Receptor source: a boy younger than two who had a stem cell transplant for acute myeloid leukemia, so the T cells may come from the graft donor. Each CDR3 is given with its conserved first and last residue. Each record gives: J gene, V gene, clone size, CDR3 protein. Clone size is shown for a subset of rows, as once, few, many or a class of expanded clone.

j_gene: TRBJ2-1
v_gene: TRBV12-3/TRBV12-4
abundance: NA
CDR3aa: CASSLKASGRYEQFF

j_gene: TRBJ1-5
v_gene: TRBV20-1
abundance: many
CDR3aa: CSATQPNQPQHF

j_gene: TRBJ2-7
v_gene: TRBV20-1
abundance: many
CDR3aa: CSARVQGSHEQYF

j_gene: TRBJ2-3
v_gene: TRBV12-3/TRBV12-4
abundance: NA
CDR3aa: CASTHRGNTDTQYF

j_gene: TRBJ2-3
v_gene: TRBV10-3
abundance: NA
CDR3aa: CATSGSHSGPSTDTQYF

j_gene: TRBJ2-1
v_gene: TRBV10-3
abundance: NA
CDR3aa: CAISEWSYRGEQFF

j_gene: TRBJ2-5
v_gene: TRBV28
abundance: NA
CDR3aa: CASSLIGPETQYF

j_gene: TRBJ2-7
v_gene: TRBV6-2/TRBV6-3
abundance: few
CDR3aa: CASSQDNRQEGQYF

j_gene: TRBJ2-5
v_gene: TRBV12-3/TRBV12-4
abundance: many
CDR3aa: CASSLAGAAGQGYF

j_gene: TRBJ1-5
v_gene: TRBV20-1
abundance: NA
CDR3aa: CSARRRGGYSNQPQHF

j_gene: TRBJ2-3
v_gene: TRBV7-8
abundance: many
CDR3aa: CASSLGTHTQYF

j_gene: TRBJ2-2
v_gene: TRBV29-1
abundance: many
CDR3aa: CSVETIAETGELFF

j_gene: TRBJ2-1
v_gene: TRBV5-1
abundance: many
CDR3aa: CASSLQGTYNEQFF